This is a list of T cell receptor beta chains from one sample in a study of molecular identifiers for immune sequencing clone quantification. TCRdb analysed the PCR reads with MiXCR anew, one entry per CDR3 protein. The table has about 640,000 distinct CDR3 sequences, 20% seen once. The sequenced sample was naive CD8+ T cells from blood, with Jurkat cell RNA spiked in. The receptors here all came from a human donor in good health. Some libraries in this study had Jurkat cell RNA spiked in. The CDR3 runs from the conserved cysteine through the conserved F or W. Each record gives: CDR3 DNA, CDR3 protein, clone size, J gene, V gene, D gene, CDR3 length. The D gene is left open where the match is weak. Size is stated for part of the rows, as once, few or many counts, or as a class when the clone is expanded.

DNA: TGTGCCAGTCTACCCCTTGATAGCAATCAGCCCCAGCATTTT
CDR3: CASLPLDSNQPQHF
size: many
J: TRBJ1-5
V: TRBV6-1
D: .
length: 14

DNA: TGTGCCAGCAGTTATCCCTCAACCTTGACAGGCCCTATACGCACCGGGGAGCTGTTTTTT
CDR3: CASSYPSTLTGPIRTGELFF
size: few
J: TRBJ2-2
V: TRBV12-3/TRBV12-4
D: .
length: 20

DNA: TGTGCCACCAGCACCAGACTAGCCTACGAGCAGTACTTC
CDR3: CATSTRLAYEQYF
size: few
J: TRBJ2-7
V: TRBV15
D: .
length: 13

DNA: TGTGCCAGCAGTCGTAGCACTGGCACTAGCACAGATACGCAGTATTTT
CDR3: CASSRSTGTSTDTQYF
size: many
J: TRBJ2-3
V: TRBV7-9
D: .
length: 16

DNA: TGTGCCAGTAGTATCCAGGGCTACAATCAGCACCAGCATTTT
CDR3: CASSIQGYNQHQHF
size: .
J: TRBJ1-5
V: TRBV19
D: .
length: 14

DNA: TGTGCCAGCAGCGTAGCCAGGGAGGTGGAGGTTGGCTACACCTTC
CDR3: CASSVAREVEVGYTF
size: .
J: TRBJ1-2
V: TRBV9
D: .
length: 15

DNA: TGTGCCAGCAGTTTATTGGGTAGAACTGAAGCTTTCTTT
CDR3: CASSLLGRTEAFF
size: .
J: TRBJ1-1
V: TRBV6-2/TRBV6-3
D: .
length: 13

DNA: TGTGCCAGCAGCGCCACTAGCGGGAGGTTTACAGATACGCAGTATTTT
CDR3: CASSATSGRFTDTQYF
size: few
J: TRBJ2-3
V: TRBV9
D: TRBD2
length: 16

DNA: TGTGCTAGCAGCTTAGGGGGACTCCACAACGGGGAGCTGTTTTTT
CDR3: CASSLGGLHNGELFF
size: few
J: TRBJ2-2
V: TRBV7-7
D: .
length: 15

DNA: TGTGCCAGCAGCCTTCAGGATGAGCAGTTCTTC
CDR3: CASSLQDEQFF
size: many
J: TRBJ2-1
V: TRBV4-2
D: .
length: 11

DNA: TGTGCCAGTAGTGTGGTCCGCACAGATACGCAGTATTTT
CDR3: CASSVVRTDTQYF
size: many
J: TRBJ2-3
V: TRBV19
D: .
length: 13

DNA: TGTGCCAGCAGCTTCTACAGGGAAACAACAGATACGCAGTATTTT
CDR3: CASSFYRETTDTQYF
size: few
J: TRBJ2-3
V: TRBV2
D: .
length: 15

DNA: TGTGCCACCAGCAGAGTAGGAGGGGGGGCGAGGGGCTACACCTTC
CDR3: CATSRVGGGARGYTF
size: .
J: TRBJ1-2
V: TRBV15
D: .
length: 15

DNA: TGTGCCAGCAGCCAGACGGCCCGTGGCACTGAAGCTTTCTTT
CDR3: CASSQTARGTEAFF
size: many
J: TRBJ1-1
V: TRBV7-9
D: .
length: 14

DNA: TGTGCCAGCAGTTACGACAAGGGGGCGCAGAACACTGAAGCTTTCTTT
CDR3: CASSYDKGAQNTEAFF
size: many
J: TRBJ1-1
V: TRBV6-5
D: TRBD1
length: 16

DNA: TGCGCCAGCAGCCAAGGACCCCCGGGGAACTACGAGCAGTACTTC
CDR3: CASSQGPPGNYEQYF
size: few
J: TRBJ2-7
V: TRBV4-3
D: .
length: 15

DNA: TGTGCCTGGAGGGTAATAGGGGCGAGTCTCCCCGGGGAGCTGTTTTTT
CDR3: CAWRVIGASLPGELFF
size: few
J: TRBJ2-2
V: TRBV30
D: .
length: 16

DNA: TGTGCCAGTAGTAAGGGACTAGCGGGGAGTTTGGAGACCCAGTACTTC
CDR3: CASSKGLAGSLETQYF
size: few
J: TRBJ2-5
V: TRBV19
D: TRBD2
length: 16

DNA: TGTGCCAGCAGCGTAGCGGGGGGGGAGTACGAGCAGTACTTC
CDR3: CASSVAGGEYEQYF
size: many
J: TRBJ2-7
V: TRBV9
D: TRBD2
length: 14

DNA: TGTGCCCGCAGCTCTGGGGACTCTTCCTACGAGCAGTACTTC
CDR3: CARSSGDSSYEQYF
size: .
J: TRBJ2-7
V: TRBV5-3
D: .
length: 14

DNA: TGTGCCATCAGGTTGACAGGCGCTTCCTACGAGCAGTACTTC
CDR3: CAIRLTGASYEQYF
size: .
J: TRBJ2-7
V: TRBV10-3
D: .
length: 14

DNA: TGTGCCAGCTCTCGCTGGGGGGCAACAGATACGCAGTATTTT
CDR3: CASSRWGATDTQYF
size: many
J: TRBJ2-3
V: TRBV18
D: .
length: 14

DNA: TGCGCCAGCAGCTTGGTTACCGGGACTAGTAACGAGCAGTACTTC
CDR3: CASSLVTGTSNEQYF
size: many
J: TRBJ2-7
V: TRBV5-1
D: TRBD2
length: 15

DNA: TGTGCCAGTAGTACTTCCGGACAGGCAACCTACGAGCAGTACTTC
CDR3: CASSTSGQATYEQYF
size: .
J: TRBJ2-7
V: TRBV19
D: TRBD1
length: 15

DNA: TGTGCCAGCAGCATAGAAGACAGTTACGAGCAGTACTTC
CDR3: CASSIEDSYEQYF
size: .
J: TRBJ2-7
V: TRBV7-9
D: .
length: 13

DNA: TGTGCCAGCAGTTTATCAACTAGCGGGAACACAGATACGCAGTATTTT
CDR3: CASSLSTSGNTDTQYF
size: many
J: TRBJ2-3
V: TRBV28
D: TRBD2
length: 16

DNA: TGTGCCATCAGTGCAACAGATGTCCAAGAGACCCAGTACTTC
CDR3: CAISATDVQETQYF
size: many
J: TRBJ2-5
V: TRBV10-3
D: .
length: 14

DNA: TGTGCCAGCAGTCCGGGACTAGCGGGACTACCCCTCCACGAGCAGTACTTC
CDR3: CASSPGLAGLPLHEQYF
size: .
J: TRBJ2-7
V: TRBV27
D: TRBD2
length: 17

DNA: TGTGCCAGCAGCCCGGAAAAATACAGGGTACCAAGCACAGATACGCAGTATTTT
CDR3: CASSPEKYRVPSTDTQYF
size: few
J: TRBJ2-3
V: TRBV3-1
D: .
length: 18

DNA: TGTGCCAGCAGTGAAGTAGACAAGGGCTACGAGCAGTACTTC
CDR3: CASSEVDKGYEQYF
size: many
J: TRBJ2-7
V: TRBV6-1
D: .
length: 14

DNA: TGTGCCACCAGTGATCAAAGGACAGGGAACACCGGGGAGCTGTTTTTT
CDR3: CATSDQRTGNTGELFF
size: many
J: TRBJ2-2
V: TRBV24-1
D: TRBD1
length: 16

DNA: TGTGCCACCCGGTTGGGCACTGAAGCTTTCTTT
CDR3: CATRLGTEAFF
size: many
J: TRBJ1-1
V: TRBV25-1
D: .
length: 11

DNA: TGTGCCAGCACGTTACACGGGGGTTCACCCCTCCACTTT
CDR3: CASTLHGGSPLHF
size: .
J: TRBJ1-6
V: TRBV6-2/TRBV6-3
D: .
length: 13

DNA: TGCAGTGCTAGAGATACGGGACAGATCACCTACGAGCAGTACTTC
CDR3: CSARDTGQITYEQYF
size: many
J: TRBJ2-7
V: TRBV20-1
D: TRBD1
length: 15

DNA: TGTGCCAGCAGTTTCAGGGGGCAGACCTACGAGCAGTACTTC
CDR3: CASSFRGQTYEQYF
size: many
J: TRBJ2-7
V: TRBV28
D: TRBD1
length: 14

DNA: TGTGCCAGCAGTTTGACTAGCGGGGCGACAGATACGCAGTATTTT
CDR3: CASSLTSGATDTQYF
size: .
J: TRBJ2-3
V: TRBV28
D: TRBD2
length: 15

DNA: TGTGCCAGCAGCTGGACAGGGGTAGGCTCACCCCTCCACTTT
CDR3: CASSWTGVGSPLHF
size: .
J: TRBJ1-6
V: TRBV5-4
D: TRBD1
length: 14

DNA: TGTGCCAGCAGCCCTACCCTACTAGCGAACTACGAGCAGTACTTC
CDR3: CASSPTLLANYEQYF
size: many
J: TRBJ2-7
V: TRBV7-6
D: TRBD2
length: 15

DNA: TGTGCCAGCAGATCCACGGTAATAGCGGGGGGGCCGGGAACAGATACGCAGTATTTT
CDR3: CASRSTVIAGGPGTDTQYF
size: many
J: TRBJ2-3
V: TRBV27
D: TRBD2
length: 19

DNA: TGTGCCAATCGAAGCCCAGGGCCGGACCCAAGCAATCAGCCCCAGCATTTT
CDR3: CANRSPGPDPSNQPQHF
size: .
J: TRBJ1-5
V: TRBV19
D: .
length: 17

DNA: TGTGCCAGCAGCCATACAGGGTCCCAAGAGACCCAGTACTTC
CDR3: CASSHTGSQETQYF
size: many
J: TRBJ2-5
V: TRBV3-2
D: .
length: 14

DNA: TGTGCCAGCAGTCCCCGGGCCTCCTACGAGCAGTACTTC
CDR3: CASSPRASYEQYF
size: many
J: TRBJ2-7
V: TRBV27
D: .
length: 13

DNA: TGTGCTAGTGGTTTGGCGATAGGGGTGGGAGATACGCAGTATTTT
CDR3: CASGLAIGVGDTQYF
size: few
J: TRBJ2-3
V: TRBV12-5
D: .
length: 15